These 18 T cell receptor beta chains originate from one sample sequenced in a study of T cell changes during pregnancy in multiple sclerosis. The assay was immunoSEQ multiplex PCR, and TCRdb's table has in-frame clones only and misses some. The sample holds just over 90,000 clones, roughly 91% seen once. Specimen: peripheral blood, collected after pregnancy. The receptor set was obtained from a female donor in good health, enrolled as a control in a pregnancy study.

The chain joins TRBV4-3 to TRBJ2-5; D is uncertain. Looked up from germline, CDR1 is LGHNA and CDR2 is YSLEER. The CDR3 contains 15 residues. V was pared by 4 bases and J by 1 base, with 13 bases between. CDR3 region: CASSPVIDTQETQYF. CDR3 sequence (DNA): TGCGCCAGCAGCCCAGTAATAGACACCCAAGAGACCCAGTACTTC.

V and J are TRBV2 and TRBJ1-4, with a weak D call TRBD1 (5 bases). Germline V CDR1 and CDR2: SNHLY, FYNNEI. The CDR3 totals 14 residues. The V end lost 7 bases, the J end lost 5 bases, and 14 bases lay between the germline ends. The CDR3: CASTDRGMNEKLFF. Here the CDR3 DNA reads TGTGCCAGCACTGACCGGGGGATGAATGAAAAACTGTTTTTT.

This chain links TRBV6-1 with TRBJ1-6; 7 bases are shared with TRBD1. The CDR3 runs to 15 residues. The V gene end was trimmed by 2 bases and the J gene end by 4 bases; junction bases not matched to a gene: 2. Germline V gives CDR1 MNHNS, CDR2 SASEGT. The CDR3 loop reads CASSETGQYNSPLHF. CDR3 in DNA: TGTGCCAGCAGTGAAACGGGACAGTATAATTCACCCCTCCACTTT.

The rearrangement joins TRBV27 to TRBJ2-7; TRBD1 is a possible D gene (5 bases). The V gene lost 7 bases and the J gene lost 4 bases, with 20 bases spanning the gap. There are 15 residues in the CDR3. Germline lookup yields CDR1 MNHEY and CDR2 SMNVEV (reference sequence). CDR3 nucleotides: TGTGCCAGCAAACGACAGCCCGAGGTTGGTTACGAGCAGTACTTC. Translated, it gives CASKRQPEVGYEQYF.

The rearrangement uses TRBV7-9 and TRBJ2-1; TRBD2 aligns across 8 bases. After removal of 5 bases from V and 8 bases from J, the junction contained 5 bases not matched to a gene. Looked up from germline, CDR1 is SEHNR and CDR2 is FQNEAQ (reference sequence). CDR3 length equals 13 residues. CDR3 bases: TGTGCCAGCAGCCCACGGGGGGGTCATGAGCAGTTCTTC. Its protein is CASSPRGGHEQFF.

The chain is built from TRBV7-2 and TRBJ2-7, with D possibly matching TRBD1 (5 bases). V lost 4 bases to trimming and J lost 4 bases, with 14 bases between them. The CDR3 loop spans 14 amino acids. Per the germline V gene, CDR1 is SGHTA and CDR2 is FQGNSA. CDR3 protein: CASSSQGFLYEQYF. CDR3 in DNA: TGTGCCAGCAGCTCGCAGGGCTTTCTTTACGAGCAGTACTTC. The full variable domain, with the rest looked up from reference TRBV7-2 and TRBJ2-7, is GAGVSQSPSNKVTEKGKDVELRCDPISGHTALYWYRQSLGQGLEFLIYFQGNSAPDKSGLPSDRFSAERTGGSVSTLTIQRTQQEDSAVYLCASSSQGFLYEQYFGPGTRLTVT.

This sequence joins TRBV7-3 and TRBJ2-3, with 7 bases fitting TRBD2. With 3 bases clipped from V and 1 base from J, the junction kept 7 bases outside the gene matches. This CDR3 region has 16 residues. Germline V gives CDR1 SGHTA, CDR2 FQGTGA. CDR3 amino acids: CASSLGGIGRTDTQYF. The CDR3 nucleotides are TGTGCCAGCAGCTTGGGAGGGATAGGTCGCACAGATACGCAGTATTTT. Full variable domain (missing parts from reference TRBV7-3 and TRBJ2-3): GAGVSQTPSNKVTEKGKYVELRCDPISGHTALYWYRQSLGQGPEFLIYFQGTGAADDSGLPNDRFFAVRPEGSVSTLKIQRTERGDSAVYLCASSLGGIGRTDTQYFGPGTRLTVL.

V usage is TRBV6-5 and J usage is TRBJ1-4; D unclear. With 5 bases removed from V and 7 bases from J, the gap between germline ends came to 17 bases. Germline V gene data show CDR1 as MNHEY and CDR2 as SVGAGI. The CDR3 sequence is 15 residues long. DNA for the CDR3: TGTGCCAGCAGTCCATCCTGGGGAGGAAGTGAAAAACTGTTTTTT. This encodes CASSPSWGGSEKLFF.

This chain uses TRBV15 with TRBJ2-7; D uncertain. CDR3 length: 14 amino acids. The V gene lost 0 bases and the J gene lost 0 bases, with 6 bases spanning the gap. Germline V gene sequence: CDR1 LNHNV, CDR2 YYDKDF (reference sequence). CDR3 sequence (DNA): TGTGCCACCAGCAGAGATCCCAGCTCCTACGAGCAGTACTTC. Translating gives CATSRDPSSYEQYF.

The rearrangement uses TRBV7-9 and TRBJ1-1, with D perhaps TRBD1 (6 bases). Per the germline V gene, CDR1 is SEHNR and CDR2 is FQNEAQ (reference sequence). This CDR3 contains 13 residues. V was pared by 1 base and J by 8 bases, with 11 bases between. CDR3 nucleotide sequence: TGTGCCAGCAGCTTAGGGATTGGGGGCGAAGCTTTCTTT. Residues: CASSLGIGGEAFF.

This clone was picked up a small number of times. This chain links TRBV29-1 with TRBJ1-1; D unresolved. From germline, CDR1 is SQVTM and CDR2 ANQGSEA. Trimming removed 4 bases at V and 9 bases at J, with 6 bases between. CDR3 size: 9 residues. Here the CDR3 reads CSVGAKAFF. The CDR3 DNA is TGCAGCGTTGGGGCAAAAGCTTTCTTT.

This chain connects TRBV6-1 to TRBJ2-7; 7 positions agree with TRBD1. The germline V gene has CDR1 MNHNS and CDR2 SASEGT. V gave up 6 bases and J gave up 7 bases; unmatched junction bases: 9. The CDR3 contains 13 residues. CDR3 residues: CASSGTVVLEQYF. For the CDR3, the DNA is TGTGCCAGCAGCGGGACAGTAGTTCTAGAGCAGTACTTC.

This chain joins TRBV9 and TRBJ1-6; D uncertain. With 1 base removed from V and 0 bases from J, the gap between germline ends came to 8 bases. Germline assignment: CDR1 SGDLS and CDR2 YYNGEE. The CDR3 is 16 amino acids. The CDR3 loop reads CASSVRGYSYNSPLHF. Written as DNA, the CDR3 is TGTGCCAGCAGCGTACGGGGTTACTCCTATAATTCACCCCTCCACTTT. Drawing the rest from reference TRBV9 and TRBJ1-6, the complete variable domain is DSGVTQTPKHLITATGQRVTLRCSPRSGDLSVYWYQQSLDQGLQFLIQYYNGEERAKGNILERFSAQQFPDLHSELNLSSLELGDSALYFCASSVRGYSYNSPLHFGNGTRLTVT.

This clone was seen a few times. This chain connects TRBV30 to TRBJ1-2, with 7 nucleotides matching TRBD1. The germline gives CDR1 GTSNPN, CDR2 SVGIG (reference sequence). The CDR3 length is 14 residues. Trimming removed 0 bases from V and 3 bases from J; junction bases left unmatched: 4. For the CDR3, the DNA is TGTGCCTGGAGTGTGGCAGGGGGATACTATGGCTACACCTTC. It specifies CAWSVAGGYYGYTF.

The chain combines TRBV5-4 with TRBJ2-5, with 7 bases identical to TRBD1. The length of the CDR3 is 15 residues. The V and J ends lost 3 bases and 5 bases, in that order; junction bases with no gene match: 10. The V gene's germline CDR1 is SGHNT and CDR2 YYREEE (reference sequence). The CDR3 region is CASSSGTATGETQYF. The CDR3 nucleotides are TGTGCCAGCAGCTCCGGGACAGCCACCGGGGAGACCCAGTACTTC.

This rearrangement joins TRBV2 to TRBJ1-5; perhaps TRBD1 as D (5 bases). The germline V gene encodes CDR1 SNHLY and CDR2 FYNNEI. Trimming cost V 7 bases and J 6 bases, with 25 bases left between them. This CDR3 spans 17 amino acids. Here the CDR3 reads CASIGAGTGVGVQPQHF. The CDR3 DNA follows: TGTGCCAGCATTGGGGCTGGGACTGGGGTGGGTGTTCAGCCCCAGCATTTT.

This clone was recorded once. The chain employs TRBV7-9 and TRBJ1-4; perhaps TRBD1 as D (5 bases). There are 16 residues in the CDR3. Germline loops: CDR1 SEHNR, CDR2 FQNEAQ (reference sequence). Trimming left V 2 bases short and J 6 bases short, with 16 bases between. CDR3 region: CASSLQGTIGDEKLFF. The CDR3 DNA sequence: TGTGCCAGCAGCTTACAAGGGACTATAGGGGATGAAAAACTGTTTTTT.

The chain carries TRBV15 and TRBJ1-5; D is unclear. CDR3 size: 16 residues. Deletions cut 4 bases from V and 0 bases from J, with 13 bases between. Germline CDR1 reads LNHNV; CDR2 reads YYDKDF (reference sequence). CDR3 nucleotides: TGTGCCACCAGCACCGATCGGGGAAATAGCAATCAGCCCCAGCATTTT. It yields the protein CATSTDRGNSNQPQHF.